This TCR beta chain was sequenced during a study of patients and donors after allogeneic stem cell transplantation. TCRdb reprocessed the RT-PCR reads with MiXCR, giving one entry per CDR3 protein. Of fewer than 500,000 distinct CDR3 sequences in the sample, 16% were seen once. This CDR3 is built from 16 residues. V was clipped by 2 bases and J by 0 bases, with 14 bases between them. From germline, CDR1 is MNHEY and CDR2 SMNVEV (reference sequence). The specimen was blood, either unsorted or a sorted T cell fraction (not recorded which). This chain connects TRBV27 to TRBJ2-7, with a possible D match to TRBD1 (6 bases). The sequence was collected from a human donor who was either an allogeneic HSCT recipient or a stem cell or donor lymphocyte infusion donor (not recorded which). It is not recorded whose cells these are; they may come from a transplant donor. CDR3 nucleotide sequence: TGTGCCAGCAGTTTAAGCCCGGACAGTATCTCCTACGAGCAGTACTTC. As protein: CASSLSPDSISYEQYF.